Sequencing of this T cell receptor beta chain was carried out in a study of shared clonotypes between healthy human individuals. Study outcomes and limitations: Tissue TCR repertoires likely differ from these blood-only repertoires.

Only CD45RO-negative cells positively selected for CCR7 counted as naive CD8 cells, so terminally differentiated effector memory CD45RA+ cells were excluded. TCRdb's copy holds only in-frame clones and misses some; the assay was immunoSEQ multiplex PCR. The table has about 800,000 clones, just over 95% seen once; the top ten hold less than 0.3%. A note on this clone: Its antigen is undetermined.

The trim removed 5 bases at V and 2 bases at J, leaving 11 bases unmatched. The CDR3 spans 17 residues. Germline CDR1 reads MNHEY; CDR2 reads SMNVEV (reference sequence). This chain links TRBV27 with TRBJ2-7; 11 bases align to TRBD2. Sequencing used naive CD8+ T cells sorted from blood. The receptor was isolated from a man aged 25-40 years in good health. The CDR3 DNA sequence: TGTGCCAGCAGTAAACCGGGGCTAGCGGGAGGAACCTACGAGCAGTACTTC. Its protein is CASSKPGLAGGTYEQYF.